This T cell receptor (beta chain) originates from a study of Graves' ophthalmopathy and Graves' hyperthyroidism. Regarding this clonotype: Its specificity is unknown.

Newly diagnosed hyperthyroidism donors, aged 18 to 65, duration under 2 months. The study's findings and limits: Sensitivity of around 86% and specificity of about 77% were achieved when a 13-signature model separated ophthalmopathy from stable hyperthyroidism. Prediction of ophthalmopathy progression reached 70.59% sensitivity and under 80% specificity.

The germline CDR1 and CDR2 sequences are MNHGY and SVAAGI. After removal of 5 bases from V and 6 bases from J, the junction contained 11 bases not matched to a gene. The CDR3 covers 15 residues. The sequenced template was RNA, covering the TCR beta CDR3 region. Investigators did first-round RT-PCR with HTBI primers, then second-round multiplex PCR. Via MiXCR, TCRdb re-called the multiplex PCR reads, giving one row per CDR3 protein. The sample carries a few hundred thousand distinct CDR3 sequences, under 40% recorded once. The chain couples TRBV6-9 to TRBJ2-7, with 9 bases matching TRBD1. The source of this sequence is an adult man with Graves' hyperthyroidism. Sequencing was carried out using peripheral blood or thyroid tissue (not recorded which). This chain's CDR3 is CASSRGTGTSLEQYF. DNA for the CDR3: TGTGCCAGCAGTAGGGGGACAGGGACCTCCCTCGAGCAGTACTTC.